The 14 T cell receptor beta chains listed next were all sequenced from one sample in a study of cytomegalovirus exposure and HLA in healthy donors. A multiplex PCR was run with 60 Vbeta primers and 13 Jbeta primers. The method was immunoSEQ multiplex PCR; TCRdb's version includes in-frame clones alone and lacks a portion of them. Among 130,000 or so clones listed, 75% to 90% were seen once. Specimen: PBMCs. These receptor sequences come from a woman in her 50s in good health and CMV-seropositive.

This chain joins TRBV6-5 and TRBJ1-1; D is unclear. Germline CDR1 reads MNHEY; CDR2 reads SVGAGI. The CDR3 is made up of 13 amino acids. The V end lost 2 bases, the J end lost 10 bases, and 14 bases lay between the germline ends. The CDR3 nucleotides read TGTGCCAGCAGTTACCTGGGAGCTTTGGGAGCTTTCTTT. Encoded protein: CASSYLGALGAFF.

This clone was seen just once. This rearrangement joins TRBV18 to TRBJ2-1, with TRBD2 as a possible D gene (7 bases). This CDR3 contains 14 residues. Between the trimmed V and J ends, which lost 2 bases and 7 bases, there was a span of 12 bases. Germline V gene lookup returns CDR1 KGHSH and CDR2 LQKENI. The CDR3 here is CASSPGLGTNEQFF. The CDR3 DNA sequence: TGTGCCAGCTCACCAGGACTAGGGACAAATGAGCAGTTCTTC.

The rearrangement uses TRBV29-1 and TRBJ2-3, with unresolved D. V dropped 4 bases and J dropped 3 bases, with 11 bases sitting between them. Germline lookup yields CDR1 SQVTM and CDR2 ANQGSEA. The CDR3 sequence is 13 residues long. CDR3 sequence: CSVGQPSTDTQYF. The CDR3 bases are TGCAGCGTTGGGCAGCCTAGTACAGATACGCAGTATTTT.

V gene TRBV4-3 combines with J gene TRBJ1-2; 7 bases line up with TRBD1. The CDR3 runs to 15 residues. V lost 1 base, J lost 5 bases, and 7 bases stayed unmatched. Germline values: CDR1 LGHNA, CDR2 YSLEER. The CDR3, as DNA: TGCGCCAGCAGCCAAGCGGCGAGGGGACAGTATGGCTACACCTTC. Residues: CASSQAARGQYGYTF.

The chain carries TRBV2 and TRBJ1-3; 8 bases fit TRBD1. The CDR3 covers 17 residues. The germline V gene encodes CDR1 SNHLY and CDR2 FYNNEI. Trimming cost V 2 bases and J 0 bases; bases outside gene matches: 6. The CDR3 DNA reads TGTGCCAGCAGTGAATGGAGGACAGGGTACTCTGGAAACACCATATATTTT. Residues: CASSEWRTGYSGNTIYF.

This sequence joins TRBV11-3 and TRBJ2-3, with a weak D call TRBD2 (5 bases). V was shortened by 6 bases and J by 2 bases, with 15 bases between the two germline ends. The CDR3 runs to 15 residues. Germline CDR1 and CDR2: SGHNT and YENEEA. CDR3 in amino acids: CASSQSGYLTDTQYF. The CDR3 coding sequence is TGTGCCAGCAGTCAGAGCGGATATCTCACAGATACGCAGTATTTT.

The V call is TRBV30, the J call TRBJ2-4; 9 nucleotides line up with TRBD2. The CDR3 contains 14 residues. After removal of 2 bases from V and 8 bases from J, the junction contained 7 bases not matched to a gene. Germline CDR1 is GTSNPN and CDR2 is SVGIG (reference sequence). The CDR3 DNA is TGTGCCTGGAGTATTAGCGGGAGAGGCTACATTCAGTACTTC. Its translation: CAWSISGRGYIQYF.

The CDR3 is CASSSGLAGEPTDTQYF. The CDR3 DNA is TGTGCCAGCAGCTCAGGACTAGCGGGAGAGCCCACAGATACGCAGTATTTT. This rearrangement joins TRBV13 to TRBJ2-3; 13 bases are shared with TRBD2. The length of the CDR3 is 17 residues. CDR1 is PRHDT, CDR2 FYEKMQ, per germline (reference sequence). Germline trimming cut 4 bases from V and 2 bases from J; bases unmatched to any gene: 6.

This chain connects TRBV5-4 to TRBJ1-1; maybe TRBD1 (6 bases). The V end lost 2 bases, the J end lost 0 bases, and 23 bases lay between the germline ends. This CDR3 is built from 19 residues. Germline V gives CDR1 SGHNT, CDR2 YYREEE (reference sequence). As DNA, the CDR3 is TGTGCCAGCAGCTTAGCGTATGGGGGCACAGGACCCCTGAACACTGAAGCTTTCTTT. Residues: CASSLAYGGTGPLNTEAFF.

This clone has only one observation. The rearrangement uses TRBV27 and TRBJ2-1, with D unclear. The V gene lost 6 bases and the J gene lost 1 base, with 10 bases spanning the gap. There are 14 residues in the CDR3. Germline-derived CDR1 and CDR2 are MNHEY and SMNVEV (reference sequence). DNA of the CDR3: TGTGCCAGCAGAGAGGCGGTTTCCTACAATGAGCAGTTCTTC. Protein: CASREAVSYNEQFF.

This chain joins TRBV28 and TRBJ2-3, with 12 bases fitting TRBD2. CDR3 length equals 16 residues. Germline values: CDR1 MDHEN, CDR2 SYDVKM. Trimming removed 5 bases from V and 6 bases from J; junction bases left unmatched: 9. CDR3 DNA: TGTGCCAGCAGTCCCCGACTAGCGGGAGTTTGGGATACGCAGTATTTT. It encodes CASSPRLAGVWDTQYF.

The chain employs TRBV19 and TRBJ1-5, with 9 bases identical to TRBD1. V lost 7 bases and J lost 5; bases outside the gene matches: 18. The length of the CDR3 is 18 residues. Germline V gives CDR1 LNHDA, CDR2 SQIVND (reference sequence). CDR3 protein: CASTPRDREFLRDQPQHF. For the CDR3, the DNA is TGTGCCAGTACCCCCCGGGACAGGGAGTTTCTCCGGGATCAGCCCCAGCATTTT.

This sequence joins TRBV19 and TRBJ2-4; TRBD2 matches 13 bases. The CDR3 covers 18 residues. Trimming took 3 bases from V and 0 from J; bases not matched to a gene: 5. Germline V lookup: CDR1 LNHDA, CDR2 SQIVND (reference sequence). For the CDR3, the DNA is TGTGCCAGTAGTATCCGGACTAGCGGGGGAAAAGCCAAAAACATTCAGTACTTC. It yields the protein CASSIRTSGGKAKNIQYF.

In nucleotides, the CDR3 is TGTGCCAGCAGCTTGCTCACCTCCGGGACAGCAGCTTTCTTT. Translated, it gives CASSLLTSGTAAFF. V usage is TRBV7-9 and J usage is TRBJ1-1, with TRBD1 matching over 7 bases. Losses at the gene ends were 3 bases for V and 10 bases for J; bases not matched to a gene: 11. This CDR3 region has 14 residues. Germline values: CDR1 SEHNR, CDR2 FQNEAQ (reference sequence).